This TCR beta chain was recovered during a study of neurological immune-mediated disorders. Points from the study as a whole: Healthy controls had more TCR clonal expansion than multiple sclerosis, which showed the least, whereas HTLV-1-associated myelopathy showed the most.

Unsorted libraries were generated from 2 million PBMCs held at -80 degrees C. CDR1 DFQATT and CDR2 SNEGSKA come from the germline V gene (reference sequence). The trim removed 3 bases at V and 4 bases at J, leaving 3 bases unmatched. The CDR3 sequence is 13 residues long. This clonotype appeared many times. Its antigen is unidentified. 5'RACE generated cDNA with 10-nucleotide random UMIs. Every sequencing run produced over 200 million TCR-beta sequences that came from 15-18 subjects. Using its own MiXCR run on the 5' RACE reads, TCRdb lists one record per CDR3 protein. The sample has about 36,000 distinct CDR3 sequences; 9% to 12% are singletons.

This chain links TRBV20-1 with TRBJ1-2; TRBD1 agrees at 9 bases. This receptor was obtained from a woman younger than 45 with HTLV-1-associated myelopathy (HAM/TSP). Sequenced input: PBMCs. CDR3 DNA sequence: TGCAGTGCTAGTCGACAGGGGGTCTATGGCTACACCTTC. Its protein is CSASRQGVYGYTF.